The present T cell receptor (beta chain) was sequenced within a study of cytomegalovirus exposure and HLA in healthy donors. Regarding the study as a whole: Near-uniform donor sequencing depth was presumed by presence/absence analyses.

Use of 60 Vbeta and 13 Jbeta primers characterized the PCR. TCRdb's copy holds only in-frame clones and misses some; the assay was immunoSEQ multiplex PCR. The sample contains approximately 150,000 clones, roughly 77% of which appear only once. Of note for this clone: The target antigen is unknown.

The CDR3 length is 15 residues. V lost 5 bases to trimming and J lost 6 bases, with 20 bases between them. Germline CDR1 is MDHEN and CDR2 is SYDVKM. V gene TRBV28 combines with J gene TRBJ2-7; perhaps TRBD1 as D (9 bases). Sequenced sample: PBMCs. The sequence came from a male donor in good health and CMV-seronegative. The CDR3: CASSRGGTGFAEQYF. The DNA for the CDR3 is TGTGCCAGCAGTCGGGGGGGGACAGGGTTCGCCGAGCAGTACTTC. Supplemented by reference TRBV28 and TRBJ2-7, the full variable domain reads DVKVTQSSRYLVKRTGEKVFLECVQDMDHENMFWYRQDPGLGLRLIYFSYDVKMKEKGDIPEGYSVSREKKERFSLILESASTNQTSMYLCASSRGGTGFAEQYFGPGTRLTVT.